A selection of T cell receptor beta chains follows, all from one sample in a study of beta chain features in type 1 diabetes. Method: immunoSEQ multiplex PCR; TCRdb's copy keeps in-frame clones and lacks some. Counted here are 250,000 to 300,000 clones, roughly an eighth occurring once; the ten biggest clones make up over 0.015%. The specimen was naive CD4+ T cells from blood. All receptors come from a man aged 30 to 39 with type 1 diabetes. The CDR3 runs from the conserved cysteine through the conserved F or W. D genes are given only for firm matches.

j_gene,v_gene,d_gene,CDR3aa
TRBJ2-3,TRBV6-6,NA,CACRVSTDTQYF
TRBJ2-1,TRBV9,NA,CASSVATRGDEQFF
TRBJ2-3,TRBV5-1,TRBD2,CASSLGLAGADTQYF
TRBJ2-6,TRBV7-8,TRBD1,CASSLGTGPSGANVLTF
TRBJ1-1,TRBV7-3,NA,CASSSRPGLNTEAFF
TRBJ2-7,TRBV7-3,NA,CASSPGLVYEQYF
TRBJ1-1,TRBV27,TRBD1,CASSYTEGQKAFF
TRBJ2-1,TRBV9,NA,CASSVASGIYNEQFF
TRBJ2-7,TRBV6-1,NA,CASRRSSYEQYF
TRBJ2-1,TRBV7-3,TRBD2,CASSLAGGRDEQFF
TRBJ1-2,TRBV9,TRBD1,CASSVESGGDYGYTF
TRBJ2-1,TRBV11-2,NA,CASSSAGYEQFF
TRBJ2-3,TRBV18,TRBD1,CASSPRQGASTDTQYF
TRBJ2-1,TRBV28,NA,CASSLGVATGDNEQFF